These 16 T cell receptor beta chains originate from one sample sequenced in a study of read filtering for tumor transcriptome and immune sequencing. The library was built from 400 to 500 ng RNA with molecular barcoded adaptors for alpha/delta and beta/gamma chains. TCRdb reprocessed the reads with MiXCR, giving one entry per CDR3 protein. Of some 40,000 distinct CDR3 sequences listed, 14% are singletons. Material: a population of CD138-negative cells sorted from bone marrow. The receptors originated from a donor aged 40 or older with multiple myeloma.

On this clonotype itself: One junction end disagrees with the germline gene, perhaps due to a read error. V usage is TRBV11-2 and J usage is TRBJ1-2; D remains unclear. The germline V gene encodes CDR1 SGHAT and CDR2 FQNNGV. The CDR3 runs to 15 residues. The CDR3 bases are TGTGCCAGCAGCCCCTACCCGCCGTTTAACTATGGCTGCGCCTTC. Amino acid sequence: CASSPYPPFNYGCAF.

This clonotype was seen ten or more times. The rearrangement joins TRBV5-1 to TRBJ1-4; no firm D call. The CDR3 sequence is 15 residues long. With 5 bases removed from V and 0 bases from J, the gap between germline ends came to 11 bases. The V gene's germline CDR1 is SGHRS and CDR2 YFSETQ. CDR3: CASRGGEATNEKLFF. Written as DNA, the CDR3 is TGCGCCAGCAGGGGCGGGGAAGCAACTAATGAAAAACTGTTTTTT. The full variable domain, completed using reference TRBV5-1 and TRBJ1-4, is KAGVTQTPRYLIKTRGQQVTLSCSPISGHRSVSWYQQTPGQGLQFLFEYFSETQRNKGNFPGRFSGRQFSNSRSEMNVSTLELGDSALYLCASRGGEATNEKLFFGSGTQLSVL.

This clonotype turned up a few times. V gene TRBV11-1 combines with J gene TRBJ2-1; 10 bases are a match to TRBD2. CDR3 size: 16 residues. Trimming removed 4 bases from V and 1 base from J; junction bases left unmatched: 4. Germline V gene lookup returns CDR1 SGHAT and CDR2 FQDESV (reference sequence). The CDR3 loop is CASSSFSGGSYNEQFF. The CDR3 DNA is TGTGCCAGCAGCTCCTTTAGCGGGGGGTCCTACAATGAGCAGTTCTTC. Using reference TRBV11-1 and TRBJ2-1 for the parts outside the CDR3, the full variable domain is EAEVAQSPRYKITEKSQAVAFWCDPISGHATLYWYRQILGQGPELLVQFQDESVVDDSQLPKDRFSAERLKGVDSTLKIQPAELGDSAMYLCASSSFSGGSYNEQFFGPGTRLTVL.

As regards this clonotype: With a much larger clone just one base away, this may be a read error. The V and J genes are TRBV3-1 and TRBJ1-3; 8 nucleotides match TRBD1. There are 15 residues in the CDR3. Germline V gene data show CDR1 as LGHDT and CDR2 as YNNKEL (reference sequence). This chain's CDR3 is CASSQWTGTGNTRYF. The CDR3 coding sequence is TGTGCCAGCAGCCAATGGACAGGGACTGGAAACACCAGATATTTT.

This clonotype was counted many times. The chain links TRBV10-3 to TRBJ1-5; D is ambiguous. This CDR3 region has 13 residues. The germline V gene encodes CDR1 ENHRY and CDR2 SYGVKD. V was cut by 6 bases and J by 0 bases, with 6 bases left in between. The CDR3 DNA is TGTGCCATCAGAGACTATAGCAATCAGCCCCAGCATTTT. The encoded protein is CAIRDYSNQPQHF.

This clonotype was counted only a few times. The chain carries TRBV5-1 and TRBJ2-5; D is undetermined. V lost 0 bases and J 5 bases, leaving 8 bases between the germline ends. CDR1 is SGHRS and CDR2 is YFSETQ in the germline V gene. The CDR3 has 13 amino acids. CDR3 loop: CASSLVSRETQYF. The CDR3 nucleotides are TGCGCCAGCAGCTTGGTGTCCAGGGAGACCCAGTACTTC.

This clonotype appeared a few times. The chain has TRBV20-1 and TRBJ1-1, with a weak D call TRBD1 (5 bases). The V end lost 1 base, the J end lost 4 bases, and 19 bases lay between the germline ends. The germline V gene encodes CDR1 DFQATT and CDR2 SNEGSKA (reference sequence). The CDR3 totals 16 residues. CDR3 amino acids: CSARVLRRAGGTEAFF. The CDR3 nucleotides read TGCAGTGCTAGAGTATTACGAAGGGCCGGGGGCACTGAAGCTTTCTTT.

V usage is TRBV7-9 and J usage is TRBJ2-3; 12 nucleotides agree with TRBD2. V shed 5 bases, J shed 0 bases, and the junction held 3 bases outside the gene matches. The CDR3 contains 16 residues. Germline loops: CDR1 SEHNR, CDR2 FQNEAQ (reference sequence). CDR3 in DNA: TGTGCCAGCAGCACAGGGACTAGCGGGAGCACAGATACGCAGTATTTT. It yields the protein CASSTGTSGSTDTQYF. Full variable domain (rest looked up from reference TRBV7-9 and TRBJ2-3): DTGVSQNPRHKITKRGQNVTFRCDPISEHNRLYWYRQTLGQGPEFLTYFQNEAQLEKSRLLSDRFSAERPKGSFSTLEIQRTEQGDSAMYLCASSTGTSGSTDTQYFGPGTRLTVL.

With regard to this clonotype: A single base is all that separates this from a far larger clone, so a read error is likely. The genes are TRBV12-3 or TRBV12-4 and TRBJ2-7; a possible D gene is TRBD2 (5 bases). The CDR3 consists of 12 residues. The CDR3 DNA sequence: TGTGCCGGCAGCGACTATTCCTACGAGCAGTACTTC. Its translation is CAGSDYSYEQYF.

The chain couples TRBV12-3 or TRBV12-4 to TRBJ2-1; D remains unclear. V lost 5 bases and J lost 4, with 3 bases in between. The CDR3 contains 11 residues. This CDR3 is CASSLYNEQFF. The DNA of the CDR3 is TGTGCCAGCAGTCTATACAATGAGCAGTTCTTC.

This clonotype has ten or more counts. A much larger clone sits a single nucleotide away, making a read error possible. The chain recombines TRBV3-1 with TRBJ2-1; TRBD2 aligns across 11 bases. Unmatched junction bases numbered 5, after V lost 1 base and J lost 6 bases. Germline CDR1 and CDR2: LGHDT and YNNKEL (reference sequence). This CDR3 region has 16 residues. This CDR3 is CASSQVSGRACNEQFF. The CDR3 DNA sequence: TGTGCCAGCAGCCAAGTTAGCGGGAGGGCCTGCAATGAGCAGTTCTTC.

The table lists this clonotype with many counts. The junction departs from the called germline gene at one end, perhaps through a read error. This chain uses TRBV5-1 with TRBJ2-5, with 8 positions matching TRBD2. Germline V gene lookup returns CDR1 SGHRS and CDR2 YFSETQ. This CDR3 contains 15 residues. CDR3 in DNA: TGCGCCAGCAGCTTGGGTGGGACTAGAGGAGAGACCCAGCACTTC. Protein product: CASSLGGTRGETQHF. The whole variable domain, filled in from reference TRBV5-1 and TRBJ2-5, reads KAGVTQTPRYLIKTRGQQVTLSCSPISGHRSVSWYQQTPGQGLQFLFEYFSETQRNKGNFPGRFSGRQFSNSRSEMNVSTLELGDSALYLCASSLGGTRGETQHFGPGTRLLVL.

As regards this clonotype: This sequence may be a read error, since a much larger clone differs from it by one base. V usage is TRBV6-5 and J usage is TRBJ1-1; a possible D gene is TRBD1 (6 bases). From germline, CDR1 is MNHEY and CDR2 SVGAGI. The CDR3 spans 13 residues. The V end was cut by 6 bases, the J end by 11 bases, with 19 bases between. The CDR3 region is CASSLSGRQDAFF. The CDR3, as DNA: TGTGCCAGCAGCCTCTCCGGCAGACAGGACGCTTTCTTT.

This clonotype came up many times. This chain uses TRBV7-2 with TRBJ2-7, with D possibly being TRBD1 or TRBD2 (5 bases each). This CDR3 spans 14 amino acids. V gave up 5 bases and J gave up 5 bases, with 16 bases separating them. Germline V gene data show CDR1 as SGHTA and CDR2 as FQGNSA. The chain's CDR3 is CASSRPGPGNEQYF. CDR3 in DNA: TGTGCCAGCAGCCGGCCGGGACCCGGGAACGAGCAGTACTTC. The variable domain in full, with the rest retrieved from reference TRBV7-2 and TRBJ2-7, is GAGVSQSPSNKVTEKGKDVELRCDPISGHTALYWYRQSLGQGLEFLIYFQGNSAPDKSGLPSDRFSAERTGGSVSTLTIQRTQQEDSAVYLCASSRPGPGNEQYFGPGTRLTVT.

This clonotype was recorded at least ten times. This chain links TRBV4-1 with TRBJ1-1; 7 positions agree with TRBD1. V lost 3 bases, J lost 4 bases, and 11 bases stayed unmatched. Germline V lookup: CDR1 MGHRA, CDR2 YSYEKL. The CDR3 is made up of 16 amino acids. CDR3 sequence (DNA): TGCGCCAGCAGCCAGACGATTAGACAGGGAAGCACTGAAGCTTTCTTT. This codes for CASSQTIRQGSTEAFF.

This clonotype has a count of ten or more. At one of its ends the junction is not consistent with the germline gene, which may arise from a read error. For the CDR3, the DNA is TGCGCCAGCAGCTTGCCTAGCGACGACGAGCGGTACTTC. Protein: CASSLPSDDERYF. The gene calls are TRBV5-1 and TRBJ2-7; D possibly corresponds to TRBD2 (6 bases). The germline gives CDR1 SGHRS, CDR2 YFSETQ. The CDR3 totals 13 residues.